What follows are 27 T cell receptor beta chains derived from one specimen sequenced in a study of T cell responses to AZD1222 COVID-19 vaccine. TCRdb keeps only in-frame clones here, not all; method: immunoSEQ multiplex PCR. The sample yields more than 90,000 clones, 90% seen once. Sequencing used peripheral blood, obtained on day 0 of AZD1222 vaccination. Every receptor here comes from an adult in good health.

This sequence joins TRBV6-6 and TRBJ2-7, with D uncertain. Deletions cut 2 bases from V and 3 bases from J, with 5 bases between. Germline assignment: CDR1 MNHNY and CDR2 SVGAGI (reference sequence). CDR3 length: 12 amino acids. The CDR3 nucleotides are TGTGCCAGCAGTTACGAACTCTACGAGCAGTACTTC. Translated, it gives CASSYELYEQYF.

The CDR3 DNA follows: TGTGCCAGCAGCTTGGCGGGAGACACTGAAGCTTTCTTT. Translated, it gives CASSLAGDTEAFF. The chain is built from TRBV11-3 and TRBJ1-1; D is uncertain. The CDR3 has 13 amino acids. Trimming took 3 bases from V and 3 from J, leaving 8 bases between them. Germline V lookup: CDR1 SGHNT, CDR2 YENEEA. Complete variable domain (other parts from reference TRBV11-3 and TRBJ1-1): EAGVVQSPRYKIIEKKQPVAFWCNPISGHNTLYWYLQNLGQGPELLIRYENEEAVDDSQLPKDRFSAERLKGVDSTLKIQPAELGDSAVYLCASSLAGDTEAFFGQGTRLTVV.

The chain is built from TRBV7-9 and TRBJ1-5; no reliable D call. Germline CDR1 is SEHNR and CDR2 is FQNEAQ (reference sequence). The length of the CDR3 is 13 residues. V was shortened by 1 base and J by 9 bases, with 10 bases between the two germline ends. The CDR3 DNA sequence: TGTGCCAGCAGCTTAGACCGGGCTCCGCCCCAGCATTTT. Translated: CASSLDRAPPQHF.

In this sample, this clone turned up a few times. The gene calls are TRBV7-8 and TRBJ2-4; D assignment may be TRBD1 or TRBD2 (6 bases each). This CDR3 has 16 amino acids. V lost 5 bases and J lost 0, with 14 bases in between. Looked up from germline, CDR1 is SGHVS and CDR2 is FQNEAQ. CDR3 DNA sequence: TGTGCCAGCAGCCGAGGGGGGAAGATAGCCAAAAACATTCAGTACTTC. Encoded protein: CASSRGGKIAKNIQYF.

The count of this clone is one. The chain links TRBV29-1 to TRBJ1-6, with 7 bases fitting TRBD1. The V gene end was trimmed by 4 bases and the J gene end by 7 bases; junction bases not matched to a gene: 4. CDR3 length: 13 residues. Germline-derived CDR1 and CDR2 are SQVTM and ANQGSEA. In DNA form, the CDR3 reads TGCAGCGTTGGACAGGGCCCAAATTCACCCCTCCACTTT. Encoded protein: CSVGQGPNSPLHF.

The V gene is TRBV4-1, the J gene TRBJ1-1; 8 bases map to TRBD1. CDR1 is MGHRA, CDR2 YSYEKL, per germline. This CDR3 spans 15 amino acids. V dropped 3 bases and J dropped 0; count of bases not matched to a gene: 3. The CDR3 reads CASSHWTGMNTEAFF. The CDR3 nucleotides read TGCGCCAGCAGCCACTGGACAGGGATGAACACTGAAGCTTTCTTT.

The chain is built from TRBV12-3 or TRBV12-4 and TRBJ1-2; 10 bases agree with TRBD1. V lost 6 bases, J lost 6 bases, and 4 bases stayed unmatched. This CDR3 is built from 13 residues. The CDR3 nucleotides read TGTGCCAGCAGCAAGACAGGGGGCGATGGCTACACCTTC. It translates to CASSKTGGDGYTF.

This chain uses TRBV2 with TRBJ1-1, with no clear D. V was trimmed by 0 bases and J by 1 base, leaving 3 bases between them. Germline CDR1 is SNHLY and CDR2 is FYNNEI. The CDR3 runs 13 residues. In DNA form, the CDR3 reads TGTGCCAGCAGTGAAGCGCCGAACACTGAAGCTTTCTTT. Encoded protein: CASSEAPNTEAFF. Looking up the rest from reference TRBV2 and TRBJ1-1 gives the full variable domain: EPEVTQTPSHQVTQMGQEVILRCVPISNHLYFYWYRQILGQKVEFLVSFYNNEISEKSEIFDDQFSVERPDGSNFTLKIRSTKLEDSAMYFCASSEAPNTEAFFGQGTRLTVV.

This chain uses TRBV6-5 with TRBJ1-4, with D possibly matching TRBD1 (5 bases). With 4 bases removed from V and 10 bases from J, the gap between germline ends came to 13 bases. Per germline, CDR1 MNHEY and CDR2 SVGAGI. The CDR3 sequence is 13 residues long. The CDR3: CASSWDPMGKLFF. The DNA for the CDR3 is TGTGCCAGCAGTTGGGACCCTATGGGAAAACTGTTTTTT.

This clone was observed once. The chain combines TRBV24-1 with TRBJ2-7; 9 bases fit TRBD1. J lost 3 bases, V lost 2 bases, and 7 bases had no gene match. Germline CDR1 and CDR2: KGHDR and SFDVKD. This CDR3 comprises 16 residues. The CDR3 DNA is TGTGCCACCAGTGATTCAGGCCGGGACAGGGACTACGAGCAGTACTTC. The encoded protein is CATSDSGRDRDYEQYF.

The gene calls are TRBV27 and TRBJ1-3, with D unresolved. Trimming shortened V by 2 bases and J by 1 base, and 9 bases separated the two germline ends. Germline-derived CDR1 and CDR2 are MNHEY and SMNVEV (reference sequence). The CDR3 totals 15 residues. The CDR3 coding sequence is TGTGCCAGCAGTTTAGGGTCCCCTTCTGGAAACACCATATATTTT. This translates into CASSLGSPSGNTIYF.

V usage is TRBV27 and J usage is TRBJ2-7; D is ambiguous. The length of the CDR3 is 12 residues. V lost 3 bases to trimming and J lost 6 bases, with 9 bases between them. Germline CDR1 reads MNHEY; CDR2 reads SMNVEV (reference sequence). In DNA, the CDR3 is TGTGCCAGCAGTTTTACCCCTCTCGAGCAGTACTTC. Translated, it gives CASSFTPLEQYF.

The chain employs TRBV28 and TRBJ2-7; 8 bases match TRBD1. Germline V gene lookup returns CDR1 MDHEN and CDR2 SYDVKM. V was pared by 6 bases and J by 5 bases, with 15 bases of the junction left unmatched. The CDR3 is 16 residues long. The CDR3 nucleotides are TGTGCCAGCAGGGCCAATTCGGACAGGGATAAACACGAGCAGTACTTC. It translates to CASRANSDRDKHEQYF.

The CDR3 coding sequence is TGTGCCAGCAGTATACAGGGGAACACTGAAGCTTTCTTT. The encoded protein is CASSIQGNTEAFF. The rearrangement uses TRBV2 and TRBJ1-1; perhaps TRBD1 as D (6 bases). The CDR3 consists of 13 residues. From germline, CDR1 is SNHLY and CDR2 FYNNEI. V was shortened by 5 bases and J by 1 base, with 8 bases between the two germline ends.

This clone was counted once. V and J are TRBV5-5 and TRBJ2-2, with D unclear. The germline gives CDR1 SGHKS, CDR2 YYEKEE (reference sequence). This CDR3 is 13 amino acids long. The ends were cut back, 2 bases at V and 2 bases at J, with 4 bases in the middle. The CDR3 sequence is CASSLYNTGELFF. For the CDR3, the DNA is TGTGCCAGCAGCTTATACAACACCGGGGAGCTGTTTTTT.

This clone turned up a few times. This chain connects TRBV2 to TRBJ1-6; D gene unclear. Trimming took 4 bases from V and 7 from J, leaving 8 bases between them. The CDR3 length is 13 residues. The germline gives CDR1 SNHLY, CDR2 FYNNEI. The CDR3 here is CASSAGWNSPLHF. In nucleotides, the CDR3 is TGTGCCAGCAGTGCAGGATGGAATTCACCCCTCCACTTT.

The chain couples TRBV9 to TRBJ2-1; D gene ambiguous. The germline V and J ends were trimmed by 4 bases and 0 bases, with 8 bases remaining between them. Germline CDR1 reads SGDLS; CDR2 reads YYNGEE. The CDR3 is 14 residues long. The CDR3 coding sequence is TGTGCCAGCAGCCGCTCCCGCTCCTACAATGAGCAGTTCTTC. This codes for CASSRSRSYNEQFF.

The J gene is TRBJ1-4, the V gene TRBV9, with D tentatively TRBD1 (5 bases). CDR1 and CDR2 from the germline V gene are SGDLS and YYNGEE. Deletions cut 0 bases from V and 4 bases from J, with 10 bases between. CDR3 length: 15 residues. The CDR3 spells CASSVEGLLNEKLFF. CDR3 coding DNA: TGTGCCAGCAGCGTAGAGGGACTGCTTAATGAAAAACTGTTTTTT. The full variable domain, rest sourced from reference TRBV9 and TRBJ1-4, is DSGVTQTPKHLITATGQRVTLRCSPRSGDLSVYWYQQSLDQGLQFLIQYYNGEERAKGNILERFSAQQFPDLHSELNLSSLELGDSALYFCASSVEGLLNEKLFFGSGTQLSVL.

The chain recombines TRBV28 with TRBJ2-5; 10 bases are shared with TRBD2. Germline V gene data show CDR1 as MDHEN and CDR2 as SYDVKM. CDR3 length: 16 residues. The V gene end was trimmed by 1 base and the J gene end by 1 base; junction bases not matched to a gene: 3. CDR3 sequence: CASSLLASGGQETQYF. The CDR3 bases are TGTGCCAGCAGTTTATTGGCTAGCGGGGGCCAAGAGACCCAGTACTTC.

CDR3 sequence: CASSPWDRGNTIYF. The CDR3 DNA is TGTGCCAGCAGTCCCTGGGACAGAGGAAACACCATATATTTT. The chain has TRBV6-6 and TRBJ1-3, with 7 bases aligning to TRBD1. The CDR3 is made up of 14 amino acids. V dropped 5 bases and J dropped 4; count of bases not matched to a gene: 5. CDR1 is MNHNY, CDR2 SVGAGI, per germline (reference sequence).

The chain couples TRBV5-1 to TRBJ2-2; D possibly uses TRBD1 or TRBD2 (6 bases each). The CDR3 has 16 amino acids. Germline V lookup: CDR1 SGHRS, CDR2 YFSETQ. V was clipped by 0 bases and J by 5 bases, with 14 bases between them. The CDR3 here is CASSLGDTGRTGELFF. The CDR3 coding sequence is TGCGCCAGCAGCTTGGGGGACACAGGGAGGACCGGGGAGCTGTTTTTT.

This clone was observed a handful of times. The J gene is TRBJ1-5, the V gene TRBV6-5; D unresolved. The CDR3 is 15 residues long. Germline loops: CDR1 MNHEY, CDR2 SVGAGI. Trimming cost V 0 bases and J 3 bases, with 9 bases left between them. CDR3 in amino acids: CASSYSATDNQPQHF. The DNA for the CDR3 is TGTGCCAGCAGTTACTCAGCCACGGACAATCAGCCCCAGCATTTT.

The count of this clone is one. The chain joins TRBV2 to TRBJ2-1; D gene unclear. V lost 6 bases and J lost 7, with 10 bases in between. Germline V gene sequence: CDR1 SNHLY, CDR2 FYNNEI. The CDR3 totals 12 residues. The CDR3 region has the DNA TGTGCCAGCAGGGCGAGCTATAATGAGCAGTTCTTC. Its translation: CASRASYNEQFF.

The J gene is TRBJ1-1, the V gene TRBV5-1; 8 nucleotides match TRBD1. This CDR3 spans 14 amino acids. The J segment lost 3 bases and the V segment lost 3 bases, leaving 4 bases of the junction unmatched. Germline V CDR1 and CDR2: SGHRS, YFSETQ. The DNA for the CDR3 is TGCGCCAGCAGCTCGCAGGACAGGGACACTGAAGCTTTCTTT. Its translation is CASSSQDRDTEAFF. Combining the CDR3 with reference TRBV5-1 and TRBJ1-1 gives the whole variable domain KAGVTQTPRYLIKTRGQQVTLSCSPISGHRSVSWYQQTPGQGLQFLFEYFSETQRNKGNFPGRFSGRQFSNSRSEMNVSTLELGDSALYLCASSSQDRDTEAFFGQGTRLTVV.

This rearrangement joins TRBV28 to TRBJ1-1; 9 bases agree with TRBD1. CDR1 MDHEN and CDR2 SYDVKM come from the germline V gene. This CDR3 contains 14 residues. The V and J ends lost 3 bases and 4 bases, in that order; junction bases with no gene match: 3. CDR3 residues: CASSFGTGTTEAFF. CDR3 nucleotides: TGTGCCAGCAGTTTTGGGACAGGGACCACTGAAGCTTTCTTT.

This clone appeared once. The chain is built from TRBV10-3 and TRBJ1-1, with 7 bases aligning to TRBD1. J gave up 0 bases and V 0 bases, and 13 bases lay outside the gene matches. Germline V gene data show CDR1 as ENHRY and CDR2 as SYGVKD. CDR3 size: 19 residues. The CDR3 DNA follows: TGTGCCATCAGTGAGTCTGCAGAAGGGCAGGGGGAGGTGAACACTGAAGCTTTCTTT. Protein sequence: CAISESAEGQGEVNTEAFF.

This chain uses TRBV6-1 with TRBJ2-1, with D unresolved. The germline V and J ends were trimmed by 5 bases and 9 bases, with 8 bases remaining between them. This CDR3 comprises 11 residues. From germline, CDR1 is MNHNS and CDR2 SASEGT. The CDR3 coding sequence is TGTGCCAGCAGTCCTAGGGCTGAGCAGTTCTTC. It encodes CASSPRAEQFF.